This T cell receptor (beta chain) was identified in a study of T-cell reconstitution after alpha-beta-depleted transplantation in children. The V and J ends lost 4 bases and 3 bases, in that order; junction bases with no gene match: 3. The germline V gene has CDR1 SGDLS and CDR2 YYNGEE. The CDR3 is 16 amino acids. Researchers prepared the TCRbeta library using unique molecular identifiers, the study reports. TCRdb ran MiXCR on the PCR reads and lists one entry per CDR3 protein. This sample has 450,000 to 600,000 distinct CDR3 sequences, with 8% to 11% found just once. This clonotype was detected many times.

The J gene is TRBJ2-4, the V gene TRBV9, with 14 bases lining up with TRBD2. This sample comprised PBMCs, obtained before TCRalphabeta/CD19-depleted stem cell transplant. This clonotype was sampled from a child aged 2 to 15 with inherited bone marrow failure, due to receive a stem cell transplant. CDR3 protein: CASSPGTSGGKNIQYF. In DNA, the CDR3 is TGTGCCAGCAGCCCTGGGACTAGCGGGGGCAAAAACATTCAGTACTTC.